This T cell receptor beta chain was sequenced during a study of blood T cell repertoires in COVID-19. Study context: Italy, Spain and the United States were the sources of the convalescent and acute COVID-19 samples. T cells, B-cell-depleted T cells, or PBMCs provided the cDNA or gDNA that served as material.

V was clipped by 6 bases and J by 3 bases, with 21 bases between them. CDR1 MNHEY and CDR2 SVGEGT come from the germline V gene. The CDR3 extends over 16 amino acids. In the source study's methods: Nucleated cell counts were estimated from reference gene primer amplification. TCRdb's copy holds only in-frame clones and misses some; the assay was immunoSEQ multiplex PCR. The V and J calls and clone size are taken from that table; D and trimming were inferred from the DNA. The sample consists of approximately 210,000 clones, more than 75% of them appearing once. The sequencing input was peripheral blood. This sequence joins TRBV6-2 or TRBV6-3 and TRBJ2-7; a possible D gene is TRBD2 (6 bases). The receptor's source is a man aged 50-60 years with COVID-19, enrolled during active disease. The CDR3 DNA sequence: TGTGCCAGCAGCCGGATGGGGGGAGTATATAACTACGAGCAGTACTTC. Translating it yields CASSRMGGVYNYEQYF.